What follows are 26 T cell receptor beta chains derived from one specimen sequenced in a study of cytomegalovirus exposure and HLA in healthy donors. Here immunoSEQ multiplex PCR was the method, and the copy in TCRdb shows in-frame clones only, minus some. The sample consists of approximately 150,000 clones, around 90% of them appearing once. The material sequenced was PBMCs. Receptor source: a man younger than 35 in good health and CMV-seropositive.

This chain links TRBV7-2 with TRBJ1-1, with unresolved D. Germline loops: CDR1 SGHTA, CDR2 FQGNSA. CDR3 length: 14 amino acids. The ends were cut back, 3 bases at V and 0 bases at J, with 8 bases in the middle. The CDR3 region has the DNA TGTGCCAGCAGCTTTAACGGTTTGAACACTGAAGCTTTCTTT. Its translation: CASSFNGLNTEAFF.

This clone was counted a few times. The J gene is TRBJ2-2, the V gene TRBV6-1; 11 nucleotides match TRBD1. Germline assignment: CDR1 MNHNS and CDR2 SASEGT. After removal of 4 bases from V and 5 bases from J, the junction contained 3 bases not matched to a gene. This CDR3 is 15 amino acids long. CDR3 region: CASSVDRGRTGELFF. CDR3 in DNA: TGTGCCAGCAGTGTGGACAGGGGGCGTACCGGGGAGCTGTTTTTT.

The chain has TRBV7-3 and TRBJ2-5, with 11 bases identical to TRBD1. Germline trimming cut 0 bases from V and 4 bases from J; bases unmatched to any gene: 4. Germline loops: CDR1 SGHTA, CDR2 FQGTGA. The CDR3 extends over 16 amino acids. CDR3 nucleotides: TGTGCCAGCAGCTTAACCGCCGGGACAGGGGGAGAGACCCAGTACTTC. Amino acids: CASSLTAGTGGETQYF.

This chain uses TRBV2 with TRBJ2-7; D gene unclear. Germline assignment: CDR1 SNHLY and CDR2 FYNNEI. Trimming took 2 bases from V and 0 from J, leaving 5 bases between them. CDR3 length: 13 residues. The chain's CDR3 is CASSEFHSYEQYF. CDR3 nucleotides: TGTGCCAGCAGTGAATTTCACTCCTACGAGCAGTACTTC.

In DNA, the CDR3 is TGTGCCAGCAGCTTAATGCCGGGCAATGAGCAGTTCTTC. Its protein is CASSLMPGNEQFF. The chain links TRBV7-9 to TRBJ2-1; no clear D gene. V lost 2 bases, J lost 6 bases, and 8 bases lay in between. Germline V CDR1 and CDR2: SEHNR, FQNEAQ (reference sequence). CDR3 size: 13 residues.

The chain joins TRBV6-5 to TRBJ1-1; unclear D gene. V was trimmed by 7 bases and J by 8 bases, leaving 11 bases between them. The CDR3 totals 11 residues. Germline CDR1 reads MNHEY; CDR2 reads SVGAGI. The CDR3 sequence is CASIFGGEAFF. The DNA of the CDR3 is TGTGCCAGCATCTTCGGAGGAGAAGCTTTCTTT.

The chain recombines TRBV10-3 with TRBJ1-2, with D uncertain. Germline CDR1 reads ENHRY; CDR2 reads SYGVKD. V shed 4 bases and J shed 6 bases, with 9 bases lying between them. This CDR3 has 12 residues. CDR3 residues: CAISAGGNGYTF. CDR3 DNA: TGTGCCATCAGTGCGGGAGGGAATGGCTACACCTTC.

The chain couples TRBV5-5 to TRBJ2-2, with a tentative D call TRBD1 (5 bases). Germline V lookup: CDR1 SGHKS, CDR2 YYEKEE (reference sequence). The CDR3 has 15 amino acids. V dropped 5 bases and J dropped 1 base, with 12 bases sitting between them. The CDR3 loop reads CASSRPDRNTGELFF. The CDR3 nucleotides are TGTGCCAGCAGTCGTCCCGACAGGAACACCGGGGAGCTGTTTTTT.

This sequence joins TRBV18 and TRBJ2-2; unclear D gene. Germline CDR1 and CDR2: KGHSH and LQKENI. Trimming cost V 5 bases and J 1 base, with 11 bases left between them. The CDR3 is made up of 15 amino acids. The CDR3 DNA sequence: TGTGCCAGCTCAAAGGAGAAGGTGAACACCGGGGAGCTGTTTTTT. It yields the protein CASSKEKVNTGELFF.

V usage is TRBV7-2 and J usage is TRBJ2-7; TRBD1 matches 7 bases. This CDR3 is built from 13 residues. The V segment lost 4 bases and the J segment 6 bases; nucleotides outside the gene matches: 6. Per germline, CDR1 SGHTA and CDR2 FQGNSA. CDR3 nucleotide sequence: TGTGCCAGCAGCTCACAACAGGGGTCCGAGCAGTACTTC. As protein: CASSSQQGSEQYF.

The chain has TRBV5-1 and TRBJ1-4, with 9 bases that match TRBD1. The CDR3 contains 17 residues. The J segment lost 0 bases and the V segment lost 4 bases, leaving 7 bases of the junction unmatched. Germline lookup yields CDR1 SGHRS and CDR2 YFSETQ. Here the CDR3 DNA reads TGCGCCAGCAGCCGGACAGGGGCAGCAGCAACTAATGAAAAACTGTTTTTT. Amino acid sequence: CASSRTGAAATNEKLFF.

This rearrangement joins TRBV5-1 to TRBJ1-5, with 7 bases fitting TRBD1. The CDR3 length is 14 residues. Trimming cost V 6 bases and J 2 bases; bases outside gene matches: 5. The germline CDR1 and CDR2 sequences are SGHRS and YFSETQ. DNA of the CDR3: TGCGCCAGCACCGAGGGGGCTGGCAATCAGCCCCAGCATTTT. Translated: CASTEGAGNQPQHF.

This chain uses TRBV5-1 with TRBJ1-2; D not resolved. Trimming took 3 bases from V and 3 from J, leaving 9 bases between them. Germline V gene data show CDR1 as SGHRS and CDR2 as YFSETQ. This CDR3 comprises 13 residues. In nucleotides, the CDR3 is TGCGCCAGCAGCTGGGCTCCGGACTATGGCTACACCTTC. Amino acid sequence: CASSWAPDYGYTF.

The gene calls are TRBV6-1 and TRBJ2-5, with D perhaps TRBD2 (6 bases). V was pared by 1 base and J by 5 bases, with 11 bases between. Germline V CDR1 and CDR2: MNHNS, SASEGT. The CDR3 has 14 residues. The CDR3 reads CASSEGAGWETQYF. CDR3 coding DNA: TGTGCCAGCAGTGAAGGGGCGGGGTGGGAGACCCAGTACTTC.

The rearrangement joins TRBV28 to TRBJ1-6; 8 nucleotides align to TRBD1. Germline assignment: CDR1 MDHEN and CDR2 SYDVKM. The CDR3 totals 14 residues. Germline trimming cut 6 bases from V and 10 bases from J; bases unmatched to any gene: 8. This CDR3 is CASSPTGVDSPLHF. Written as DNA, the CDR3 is TGTGCCAGCAGCCCGACAGGGGTTGACTCACCCCTCCACTTT.

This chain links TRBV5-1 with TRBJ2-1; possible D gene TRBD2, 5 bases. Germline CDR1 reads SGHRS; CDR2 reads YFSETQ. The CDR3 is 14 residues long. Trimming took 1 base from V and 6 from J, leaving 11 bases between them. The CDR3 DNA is TGCGCCAGCAGCTTGTTTAGCGTCGGCAATGAGCAGTTCTTC. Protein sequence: CASSLFSVGNEQFF. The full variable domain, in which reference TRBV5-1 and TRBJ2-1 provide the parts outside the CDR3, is KAGVTQTPRYLIKTRGQQVTLSCSPISGHRSVSWYQQTPGQGLQFLFEYFSETQRNKGNFPGRFSGRQFSNSRSEMNVSTLELGDSALYLCASSLFSVGNEQFFGPGTRLTVL.

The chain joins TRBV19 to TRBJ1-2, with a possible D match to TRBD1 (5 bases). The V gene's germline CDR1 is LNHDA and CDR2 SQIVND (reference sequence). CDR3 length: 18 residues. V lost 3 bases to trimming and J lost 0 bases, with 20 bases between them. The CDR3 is CASSIQGLLLLANYGYTF. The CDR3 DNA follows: TGTGCCAGTAGTATCCAGGGCTTACTCCTTCTCGCTAACTATGGCTACACCTTC.

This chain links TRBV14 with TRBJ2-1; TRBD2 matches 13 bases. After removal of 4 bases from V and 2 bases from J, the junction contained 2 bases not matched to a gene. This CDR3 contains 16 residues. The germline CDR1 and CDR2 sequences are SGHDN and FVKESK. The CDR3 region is CASSPGTSGTYNEQFF. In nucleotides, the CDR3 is TGTGCCAGCAGCCCCGGGACTAGCGGGACCTACAATGAGCAGTTCTTC.

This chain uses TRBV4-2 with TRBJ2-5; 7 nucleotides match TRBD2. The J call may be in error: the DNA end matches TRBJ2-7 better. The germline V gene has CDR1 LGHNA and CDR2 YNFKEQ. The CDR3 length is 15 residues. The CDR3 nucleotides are TGTGCCAGCAGCCAAGAGCCTAGCGGACCTTACGAGCAGTACTTC. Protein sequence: CASSQEPSGPYEQYF.

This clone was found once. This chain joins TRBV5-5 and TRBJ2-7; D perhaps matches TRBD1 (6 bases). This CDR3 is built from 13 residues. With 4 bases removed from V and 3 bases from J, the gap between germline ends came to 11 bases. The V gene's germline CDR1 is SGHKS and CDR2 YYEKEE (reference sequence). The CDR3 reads CASSLRQDYEQYF. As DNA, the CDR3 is TGTGCCAGCAGCCTGCGACAGGACTACGAGCAGTACTTC. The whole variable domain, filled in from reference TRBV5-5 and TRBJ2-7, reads DAGVTQSPTHLIKTRGQQVTLRCSPISGHKSVSWYQQVLGQGPQFIFQYYEKEERGRGNFPDRFSARQFPNYSSELNVNALLLGDSALYLCASSLRQDYEQYFGPGTRLTVT.

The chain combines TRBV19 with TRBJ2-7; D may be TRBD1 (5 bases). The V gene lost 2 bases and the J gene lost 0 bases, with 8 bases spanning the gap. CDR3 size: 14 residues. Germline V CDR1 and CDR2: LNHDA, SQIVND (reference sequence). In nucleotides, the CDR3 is TGTGCCAGTAGTATAAAGGGGCCCTCCTACGAGCAGTACTTC. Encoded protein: CASSIKGPSYEQYF.

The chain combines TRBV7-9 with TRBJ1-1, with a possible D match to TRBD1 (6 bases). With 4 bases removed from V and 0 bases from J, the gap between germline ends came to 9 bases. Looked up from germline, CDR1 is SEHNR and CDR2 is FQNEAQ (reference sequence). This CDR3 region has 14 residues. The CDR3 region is CASSSTGMNTEAFF. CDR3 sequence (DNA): TGTGCCAGCAGCTCGACAGGAATGAACACTGAAGCTTTCTTT.

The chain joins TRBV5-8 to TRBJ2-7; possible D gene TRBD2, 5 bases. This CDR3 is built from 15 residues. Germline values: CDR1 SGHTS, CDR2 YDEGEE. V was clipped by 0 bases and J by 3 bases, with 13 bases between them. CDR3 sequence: CASSLVGVTLYEQYF. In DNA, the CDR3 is TGTGCCAGCAGCTTGGTCGGGGTGACCCTCTACGAGCAGTACTTC. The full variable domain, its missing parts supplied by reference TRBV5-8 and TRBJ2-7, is EAGVTQSPTHLIKTRGQQATLRCSPISGHTSVYWYQQALGLGLQFLLWYDEGEERNRGNFPPRFSGRQFPNYSSELNVNALELEDSALYLCASSLVGVTLYEQYFGPGTRLTVT.

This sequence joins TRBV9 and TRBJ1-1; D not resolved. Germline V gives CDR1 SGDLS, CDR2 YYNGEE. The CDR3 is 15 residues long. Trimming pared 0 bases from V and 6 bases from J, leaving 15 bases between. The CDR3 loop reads CASSVEIFGEAEAFF. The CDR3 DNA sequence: TGTGCCAGCAGCGTAGAGATCTTCGGAGAGGCTGAAGCTTTCTTT.

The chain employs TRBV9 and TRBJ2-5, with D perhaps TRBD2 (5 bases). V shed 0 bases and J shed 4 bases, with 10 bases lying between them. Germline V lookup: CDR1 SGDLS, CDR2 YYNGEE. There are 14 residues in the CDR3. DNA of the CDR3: TGTGCCAGCAGCGTAGAGTCAGGAGGAGAGACCCAGTACTTC. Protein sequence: CASSVESGGETQYF.

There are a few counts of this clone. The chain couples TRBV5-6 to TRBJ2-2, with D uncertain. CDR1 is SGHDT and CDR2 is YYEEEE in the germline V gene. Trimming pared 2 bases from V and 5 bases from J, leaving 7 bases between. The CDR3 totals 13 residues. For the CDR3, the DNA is TGTGCCAGCAGCTTTACAGTGACCGGGGAGCTGTTTTTT. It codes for CASSFTVTGELFF.